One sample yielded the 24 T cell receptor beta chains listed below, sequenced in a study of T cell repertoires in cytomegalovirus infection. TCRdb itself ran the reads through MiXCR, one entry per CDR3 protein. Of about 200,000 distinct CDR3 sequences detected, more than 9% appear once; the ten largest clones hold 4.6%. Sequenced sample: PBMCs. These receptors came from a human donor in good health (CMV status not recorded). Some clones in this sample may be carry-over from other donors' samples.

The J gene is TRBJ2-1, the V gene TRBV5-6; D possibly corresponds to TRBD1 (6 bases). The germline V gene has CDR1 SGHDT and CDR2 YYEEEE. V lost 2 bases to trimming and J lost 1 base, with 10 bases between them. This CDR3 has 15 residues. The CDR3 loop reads CASSFGGLSYNEQFF. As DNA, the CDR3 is TGTGCCAGCAGCTTTGGGGGCCTATCCTACAATGAGCAGTTCTTC.

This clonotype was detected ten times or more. The DNA for the CDR3 is TGCAGTGCTAGTGAACAGGGTACGGGCTACACCTTC. It specifies CSASEQGTGYTF. The chain is built from TRBV20-1 and TRBJ1-2, with D possibly being TRBD1 (6 bases). The germline gives CDR1 DFQATT, CDR2 SNEGSKA (reference sequence). With 3 bases removed from V and 8 bases from J, the gap between germline ends came to 13 bases. This CDR3 region has 12 residues.

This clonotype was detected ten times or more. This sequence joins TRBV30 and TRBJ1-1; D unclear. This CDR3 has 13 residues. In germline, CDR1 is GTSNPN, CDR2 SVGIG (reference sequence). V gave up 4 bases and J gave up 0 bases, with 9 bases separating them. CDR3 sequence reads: CAWKRRLNTEAFF. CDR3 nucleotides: TGTGCCTGGAAACGCAGGCTGAACACTGAAGCTTTCTTT.

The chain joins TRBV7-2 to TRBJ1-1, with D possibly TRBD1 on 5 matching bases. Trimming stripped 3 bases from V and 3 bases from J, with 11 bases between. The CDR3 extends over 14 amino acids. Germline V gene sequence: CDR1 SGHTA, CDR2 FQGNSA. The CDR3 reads CASSLEGSYTEAFF. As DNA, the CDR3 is TGTGCCAGCAGCTTGGAGGGGTCGTACACTGAAGCTTTCTTT.

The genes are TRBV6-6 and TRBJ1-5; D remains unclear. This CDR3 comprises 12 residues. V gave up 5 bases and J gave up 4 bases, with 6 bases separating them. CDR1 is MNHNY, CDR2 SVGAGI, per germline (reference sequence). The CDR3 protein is CASSGTNQPQHF. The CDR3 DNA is TGTGCCAGCAGTGGCACGAATCAGCCCCAGCATTTT.

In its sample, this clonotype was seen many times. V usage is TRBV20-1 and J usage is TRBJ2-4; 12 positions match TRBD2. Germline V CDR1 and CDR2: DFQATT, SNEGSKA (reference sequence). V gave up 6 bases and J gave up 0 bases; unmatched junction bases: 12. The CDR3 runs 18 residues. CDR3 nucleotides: TGCAGTGCCGGGAGTGGACTAGCGGGAACCCTAGCCAAAAACATTCAGTACTTC. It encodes CSAGSGLAGTLAKNIQYF.

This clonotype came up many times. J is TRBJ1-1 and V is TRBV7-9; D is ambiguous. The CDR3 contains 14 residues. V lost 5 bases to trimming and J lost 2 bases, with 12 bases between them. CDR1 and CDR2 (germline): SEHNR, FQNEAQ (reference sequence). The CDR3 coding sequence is TGTGCCAGCAGCCCCAGCGGGCAAAACACTGAAGCTTTCTTT. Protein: CASSPSGQNTEAFF.

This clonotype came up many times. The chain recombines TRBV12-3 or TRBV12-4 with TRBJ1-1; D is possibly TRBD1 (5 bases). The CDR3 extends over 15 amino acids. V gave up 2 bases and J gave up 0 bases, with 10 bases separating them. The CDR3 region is CASSLKGPMNTEAFF. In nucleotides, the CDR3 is TGTGCCAGCAGTTTAAAGGGGCCCATGAACACTGAAGCTTTCTTT.

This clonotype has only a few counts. The CDR3 DNA sequence: TGTGCCAGCAGCGTAGGTGGTCGACGGGGGTACAATGAGCAGTTCTTC. Translation: CASSVGGRRGYNEQFF. The V and J genes are TRBV9 and TRBJ2-1, with D perhaps matching TRBD2 (6 bases). There are 16 residues in the CDR3. V was trimmed by 0 bases and J by 4 bases, leaving 14 bases between them. The germline gives CDR1 SGDLS, CDR2 YYNGEE.

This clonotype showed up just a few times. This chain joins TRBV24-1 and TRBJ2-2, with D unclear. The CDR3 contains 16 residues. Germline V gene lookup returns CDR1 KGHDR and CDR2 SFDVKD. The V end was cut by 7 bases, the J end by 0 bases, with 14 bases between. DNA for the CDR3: TGTGCCACCAGGGGAACAGCGACGACGAACACCGGGGAGCTGTTTTTT. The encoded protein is CATRGTATTNTGELFF.

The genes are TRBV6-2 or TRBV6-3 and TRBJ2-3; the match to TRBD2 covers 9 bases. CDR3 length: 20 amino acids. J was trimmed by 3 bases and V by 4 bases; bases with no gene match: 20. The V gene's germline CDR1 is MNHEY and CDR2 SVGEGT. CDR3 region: CASSFSLWGQRGAGTDTQYF. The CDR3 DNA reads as TGTGCCAGCAGTTTCTCACTGTGGGGCCAGCGGGGGGCCGGAACAGATACGCAGTATTTT.

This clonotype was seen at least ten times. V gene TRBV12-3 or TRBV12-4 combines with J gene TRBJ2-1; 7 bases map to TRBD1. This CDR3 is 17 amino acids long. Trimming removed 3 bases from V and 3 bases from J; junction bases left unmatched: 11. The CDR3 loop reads CASSLPGTETHYNEQFF. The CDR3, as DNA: TGTGCCAGCAGTTTGCCGGGGACAGAGACCCACTACAATGAGCAGTTCTTC.

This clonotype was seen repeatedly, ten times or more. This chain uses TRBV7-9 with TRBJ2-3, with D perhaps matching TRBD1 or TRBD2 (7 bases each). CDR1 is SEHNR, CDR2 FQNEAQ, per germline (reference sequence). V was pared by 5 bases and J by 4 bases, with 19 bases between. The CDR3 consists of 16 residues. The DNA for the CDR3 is TGTGCCAGCAGCCCCTCCCCAGGGGGGGCTTCAGATACGCAGTATTTT. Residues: CASSPSPGGASDTQYF. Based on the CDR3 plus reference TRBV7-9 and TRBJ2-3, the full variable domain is DTGVSQNPRHKITKRGQNVTFRCDPISEHNRLYWYRQTLGQGPEFLTYFQNEAQLEKSRLLSDRFSAERPKGSFSTLEIQRTEQGDSAMYLCASSPSPGGASDTQYFGPGTRLTVL.

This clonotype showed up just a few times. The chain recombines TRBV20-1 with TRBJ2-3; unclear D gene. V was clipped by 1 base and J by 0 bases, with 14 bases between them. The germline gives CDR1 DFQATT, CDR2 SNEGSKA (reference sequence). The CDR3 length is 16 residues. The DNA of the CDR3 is TGCAGTGCTAGAGCAGGAAGTGATACTAGCACAGATACGCAGTATTTT. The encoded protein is CSARAGSDTSTDTQYF.

The CDR3 nucleotides read TGCAGTGCTAGAGGACAGGGCTACGAGCAGTACTTC. Residues: CSARGQGYEQYF. The chain joins TRBV20-1 to TRBJ2-7; 7 nucleotides align to TRBD1. Unmatched junction bases numbered 0, after V lost 1 base and J lost 3 bases. The CDR3 runs to 12 residues. Germline V gives CDR1 DFQATT, CDR2 SNEGSKA (reference sequence).

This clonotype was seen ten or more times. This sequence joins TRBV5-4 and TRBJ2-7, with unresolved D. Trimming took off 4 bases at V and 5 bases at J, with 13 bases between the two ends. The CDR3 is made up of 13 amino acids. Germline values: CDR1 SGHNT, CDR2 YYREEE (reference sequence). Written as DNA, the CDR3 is TGTGCCAGCAGCGTCACCATGGGCCACGAGCAGTACTTC. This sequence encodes CASSVTMGHEQYF. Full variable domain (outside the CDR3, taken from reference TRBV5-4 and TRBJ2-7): ETGVTQSPTHLIKTRGQQVTLRCSSQSGHNTVSWYQQALGQGPQFIFQYYREEENGRGNFPPRFSGLQFPNYSSELNVNALELDDSALYLCASSVTMGHEQYFGPGTRLTVT.

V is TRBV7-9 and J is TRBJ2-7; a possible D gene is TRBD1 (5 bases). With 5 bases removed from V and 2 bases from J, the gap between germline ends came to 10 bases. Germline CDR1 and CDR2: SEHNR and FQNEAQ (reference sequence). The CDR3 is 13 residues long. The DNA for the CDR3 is TGTGCCAGCAGCCGACAGTCCACCTACGAGCAGTACTTC. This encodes CASSRQSTYEQYF. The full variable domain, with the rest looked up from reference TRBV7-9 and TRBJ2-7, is DTGVSQNPRHKITKRGQNVTFRCDPISEHNRLYWYRQTLGQGPEFLTYFQNEAQLEKSRLLSDRFSAERPKGSFSTLEIQRTEQGDSAMYLCASSRQSTYEQYFGPGTRLTVT.

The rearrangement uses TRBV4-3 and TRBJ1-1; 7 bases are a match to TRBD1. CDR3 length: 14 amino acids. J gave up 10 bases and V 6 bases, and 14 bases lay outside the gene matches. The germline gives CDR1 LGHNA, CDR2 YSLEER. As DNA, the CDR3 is TGCGCCAGCAGTCAACCACAGGGGCGGCAAGGAGCTTTCTTT. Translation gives CASSQPQGRQGAFF.

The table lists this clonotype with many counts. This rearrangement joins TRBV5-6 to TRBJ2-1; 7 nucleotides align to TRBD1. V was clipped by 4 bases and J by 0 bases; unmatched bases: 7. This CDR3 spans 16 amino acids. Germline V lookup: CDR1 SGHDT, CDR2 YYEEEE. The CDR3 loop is CASSQTGDSSYNEQFF. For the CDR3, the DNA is TGTGCCAGCAGCCAAACAGGGGACAGCTCCTACAATGAGCAGTTCTTC. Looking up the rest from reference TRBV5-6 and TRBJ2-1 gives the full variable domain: DAGVTQSPTHLIKTRGQQVTLRCSPKSGHDTVSWYQQALGQGPQFIFQYYEEEERQRGNFPDRFSGHQFPNYSSELNVNALLLGDSALYLCASSQTGDSSYNEQFFGPGTRLTVL.

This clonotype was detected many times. CDR3 residues: CASSLQGAGQSGSEAFF. The CDR3 DNA sequence: TGTGCCAGCAGCCTACAGGGGGCGGGTCAGTCTGGTTCTGAAGCTTTCTTT. This chain uses TRBV7-6 with TRBJ1-1, with 9 bases lining up with TRBD1. CDR1 is SGHVS and CDR2 is FNYEAQ in the germline V gene. J gave up 6 bases and V 5 bases, and 16 bases lay outside the gene matches. The CDR3 consists of 17 residues.

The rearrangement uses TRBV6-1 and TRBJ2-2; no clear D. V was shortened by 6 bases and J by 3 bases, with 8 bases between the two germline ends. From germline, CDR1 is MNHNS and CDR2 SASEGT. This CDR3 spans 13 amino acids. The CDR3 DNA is TGTGCCAGCAGGATACAAGACACCGGGGAGCTGTTTTTT. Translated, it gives CASRIQDTGELFF.

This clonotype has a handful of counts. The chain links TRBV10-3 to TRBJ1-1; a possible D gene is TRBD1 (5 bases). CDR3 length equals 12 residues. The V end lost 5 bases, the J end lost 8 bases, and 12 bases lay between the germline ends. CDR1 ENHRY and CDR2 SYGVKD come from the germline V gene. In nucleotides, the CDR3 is TGTGCCATCAGTATCCGGGACGGGGAAGCTTTCTTT. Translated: CAISIRDGEAFF.

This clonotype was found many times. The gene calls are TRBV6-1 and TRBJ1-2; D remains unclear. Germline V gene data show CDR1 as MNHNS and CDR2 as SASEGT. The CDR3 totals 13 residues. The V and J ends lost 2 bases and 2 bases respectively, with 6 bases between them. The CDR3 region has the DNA TGTGCCAGCAGTGAAACGTCGAACTATGGCTACACCTTC. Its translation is CASSETSNYGYTF.

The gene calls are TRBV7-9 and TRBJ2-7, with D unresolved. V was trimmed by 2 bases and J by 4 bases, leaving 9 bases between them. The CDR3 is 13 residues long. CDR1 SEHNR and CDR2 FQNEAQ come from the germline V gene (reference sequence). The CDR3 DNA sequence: TGTGCCAGCAGCTTAATAGGGATGTACGAGCAGTACTTC. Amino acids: CASSLIGMYEQYF.